The 23 T cell receptor beta chains given below trace back to one sample, sequenced in a study of tumor-infiltrating lymphocytes in primary liver carcinoma (dated 2017 in TCRdb). Total RNA and DNA were co-extracted without cell sorting from around 20-30 mg of bulk tissue using the AllPrep DNA/RNA mini kit. The run used an Illumina HiSeq 2500. A constant-region primer and ProtoScript II reverse transcriptase were used to reverse-transcribe TCRbeta-specific cDNA from around 540 ng total RNA. Construction of the TCRbeta libraries relied on three nested rounds of multiplex PCR, following a slightly modified ARM-PCR procedure. The first two PCR rounds used multiplex TRBV1-TRBV30 forward primers with a Cbeta reverse primer, each for roughly 10 cycles. TCRdb's own reprocessing of the public reads used fastp at Q25 and MiXCR and kept productive beta chains. CDR3 protein duplicates are merged, each entry listing the most common genes and DNA. The sample profile shows approximately 76,000 distinct CDR3 sequences; 71% of them were found once. Roughly an eighth of the sample is taken by the ten largest.

The sample was liver tumor tissue from sampling region 4. The cell subset or site label, as the study defines it: tumor region T4, right-lateral pole. These TCRs come from a woman in her sixties with primary liver carcinoma and hepatitis B virus infection.

For this clonotype: A much larger clone sits a single nucleotide away, making a read error possible. V usage is TRBV7-9 and J usage is TRBJ1-2; D may be TRBD1 (6 bases). There are 13 residues in the CDR3. Germline V gene sequence: CDR1 SEHNR, CDR2 FQNEAQ (reference sequence). V was shortened by 1 base and J by 8 bases, with 11 bases between the two germline ends. The CDR3 loop reads CASSLDTGIGYTF. The CDR3 nucleotides are TGTGCCAGCAGCTTAGATACAGGGATAGGCTACACCTTC.

For this clonotype: At one boundary the junction diverges from the germline segment, which might be a read error. The V gene is TRBV6-5, the J gene TRBJ2-7, with TRBD1 matching 9 bases. This CDR3 comprises 15 residues. In germline, CDR1 is MNHEY, CDR2 SVGAGI. As DNA, the CDR3 is TGTGCCAGCAGTTTTGCCGGGACAGGGAGGAACGAGCAGCACTTC. This codes for CASSFAGTGRNEQHF.

This clonotype was recorded many times. A much larger clonotype is one base distant, so this may be a read error. The chain joins TRBV11-2 to TRBJ2-3; D is unclear. This CDR3 region has 14 residues. Per the germline V gene, CDR1 is SGHAT and CDR2 is FQNNGV. Trimming cost V 5 bases and J 2 bases, with 11 bases left between them. The DNA of the CDR3 is TGTGCCAGCAGCCCCGGACCACCCACAGATACGCAGTATTTT. This codes for CASSPGPPTDTQYF.

In the case of this clonotype: A much larger clone lies one base from this, so it may be a read error. This chain joins TRBV14 and TRBJ2-1; 9 nucleotides match TRBD2. Germline loops: CDR1 SGHDN, CDR2 FVKESK. V gave up 4 bases and J gave up 16 bases; unmatched junction bases: 14. The CDR3 is 14 residues long. The CDR3 DNA is TGTGCCAGCAGCCGGGTGGACGCGGGAGGGCCTGATTTCTTC. Its protein product is CASSRVDAGGPDFF.

With regard to this clonotype: The CDR3 does not close with the conserved phenylalanine or tryptophan, likely indicating a read error. The chain combines TRBV6-1 with TRBJ1-1, with D perhaps matching TRBD1 (5 bases). This CDR3 comprises 17 residues. Per germline, CDR1 MNHNS and CDR2 SASEGT. CDR3 DNA sequence: TGTGCCAGCGGTGAACTCCTGGCAGGGAAGGTTTCGGGTGAAGCTTTCATT. Amino acids: CASGELLAGKVSGEAFI.

The chain joins TRBV11-2 to TRBJ2-2; unclear D gene. CDR1 and CDR2 (germline): SGHAT, FQNNGV. The V and J ends lost 7 bases and 8 bases respectively, with 20 bases between them. This CDR3 spans 15 amino acids. The CDR3: CASNLPQGPTGELFF. In nucleotides, the CDR3 is TGTGCCAGCAACCTTCCGCAAGGACCGACGGGGGAGCTGTTTTTT.

As DNA, the CDR3 is TGTGCCAGCAGCTTTGATATTAATGCTGAAGCTTTCTTT. Its translation is CASSFDINAEAFF. The chain uses TRBV5-6 and TRBJ1-1; D ambiguous. The CDR3 has 13 amino acids. Germline lookup yields CDR1 SGHDT and CDR2 YYEEEE. With 2 bases removed from V and 6 bases from J, the gap between germline ends came to 11 bases. Filled out from reference TRBV5-6 and TRBJ1-1, the complete variable domain reads DAGVTQSPTHLIKTRGQQVTLRCSPKSGHDTVSWYQQALGQGPQFIFQYYEEEERQRGNFPDRFSGHQFPNYSSELNVNALLLGDSALYLCASSFDINAEAFFGQGTRLTVV.

Concerning this clonotype: An end of the junction differs from the germline gene, which may be a read error. The V call is TRBV29-1, the J call TRBJ2-1, with a possible D match to TRBD1 (5 bases). This CDR3 is built from 14 residues. CDR1 is SQVTM, CDR2 ANQGSEA, per germline. The CDR3, as DNA: TGCGGCGTTGATCTGGAAGGTAGGGGAAATGAGCAATTCTTC. Amino acids: CGVDLEGRGNEQFF.

The V call is TRBV12-3 or TRBV12-4, the J call TRBJ2-3; D possibly corresponds to TRBD2 (6 bases). This CDR3 region has 15 residues. Trimming left V 8 bases short and J 4 bases short, with 19 bases between. CDR3 protein: CASALGGEPADTQYF. The CDR3 nucleotides are TGTGCCAGCGCTTTGGGGGGAGAGCCTGCAGATACGCAGTATTTT.

Turning to this clonotype: This is likely a read error, given that the CDR3 carries no conserved phenylalanine or tryptophan at its end. V usage is TRBV5-1 and J usage is TRBJ2-1; TRBD2 agrees at 11 bases. Trimming cost V 0 bases and J 2 bases; bases outside gene matches: 7. The CDR3 has 18 residues. CDR1 SGHRS and CDR2 YFSETQ come from the germline V gene. CDR3 amino acids: CASSLGVGSGRAYNEQFL. CDR3 in DNA: TGCGCCAGCAGCTTGGGGGTTGGTAGCGGGAGGGCCTACAATGAGCAGTTCTTA.

This clonotype was recorded a few times. A junction boundary mismatches the germline segment, possibly from a read error. The chain's CDR3 is CVSSFSPWLGSSYNEQSF. CDR3 DNA sequence: TGTGTCAGCAGTTTTTCCCCTTGGCTAGGGAGCTCCTACAATGAGCAGTCCTTC. This rearrangement joins TRBV28 to TRBJ2-1; a weak D match, TRBD2 (5 bases). Germline V CDR1 and CDR2: MDHEN, SYDVKM. CDR3 size: 18 residues.

The rearrangement links TRBV6-5 to TRBJ2-7, with TRBD2 identical over 10 bases. Germline loops: CDR1 MNHEY, CDR2 SVGAGI. V shed 8 bases and J 2 bases; nucleotides not matched to a gene: 6. The CDR3 has 14 residues. The CDR3 reads CASGEAGGPYEQYF. The CDR3 nucleotides read TGTGCCAGCGGCGAAGCGGGAGGGCCCTACGAGCAGTACTTC.

The table lists this clonotype with many counts. The chain uses TRBV13 and TRBJ2-1, with 7 positions matching TRBD2. The length of the CDR3 is 17 residues. The ends lost 1 base at V and 10 bases at J; junction bases unmatched: 16. Germline values: CDR1 PRHDT, CDR2 FYEKMQ (reference sequence). The CDR3 here is CASSLVVAGAGKSEQFF. The CDR3 DNA sequence: TGTGCCAGCAGCTTAGTGGTTGCGGGAGCAGGCAAGTCAGAGCAGTTCTTC.

Comments on this clonotype: The junction differs from germline at one of its ends, possibly a read error. This chain links TRBV11-3 with TRBJ1-5; TRBD1 agrees at 7 bases. This CDR3 spans 16 amino acids. Germline loops: CDR1 SGHNT, CDR2 YENEEA. The CDR3 DNA sequence: TGCGGTAGCAGTTTAGAGACAGGGATCCATCATCAGCCCCAGCATTTT. The encoded protein is CGSSLETGIHHQPQHF.

Concerning this clonotype: A read error may be the cause here, since a much bigger clone is one base away. In DNA, the CDR3 is TGTGCCAGCAGTTTCAGAGGGGTTAATAAGCAGTTCTTC. It is translated as CASSFRGVNKQFF. The V and J genes are TRBV28 and TRBJ2-1; D may match TRBD1 or TRBD2 (5 bases each). The V end was cut by 3 bases, the J end by 11 bases, with 14 bases between. The length of the CDR3 is 13 residues. Germline values: CDR1 MDHEN, CDR2 SYDVKM.

Worth noting for this clonotype: Mismatch with germline at one junction end may stem from a read error. The V call is TRBV11-2, the J call TRBJ2-3; D ambiguous. There are 13 residues in the CDR3. Per the germline V gene, CDR1 is SGHAT and CDR2 is FQNNGV. The CDR3 here is CASSLGRGDTLYF. For the CDR3, the DNA is TGCGCCAGCAGCTTAGGTCGAGGAGATACGCTGTATTTT.

This chain connects TRBV11-2 to TRBJ2-1, with D possibly matching TRBD2 (6 bases). V gave up 5 bases and J gave up 8 bases, with 25 bases separating them. Germline V gene lookup returns CDR1 SGHAT and CDR2 FQNNGV. CDR3 size: 17 residues. CDR3 DNA sequence: TGTGCCAGCAGCAGTAGACTAACGGGAGAGCCGGGGGATGAGCAGTTCTTC. Translation: CASSSRLTGEPGDEQFF.

With respect to this clonotype: Being one base from a much bigger clone, this may be a read error. The genes are TRBV28 and TRBJ2-2; perhaps TRBD1 as D (6 bases). Germline V gene data show CDR1 as MDHEN and CDR2 as SYDVKM. This CDR3 spans 18 amino acids. In nucleotides, the CDR3 is TGTGCCAGCAGTTTATCTTTTTACAGGGTGGAAGACACCGGGGAGCTGTGTTTT. Protein sequence: CASSLSFYRVEDTGELCF.

V gene TRBV18 combines with J gene TRBJ1-4; 9 bases match TRBD1. J gave up 7 bases and V 0 bases, and 3 bases lay outside the gene matches. Germline CDR1 is KGHSH and CDR2 is LQKENI. CDR3 size: 15 residues. The CDR3 is CASSPPGTGREKLFF. The CDR3 region has the DNA TGTGCCAGCTCACCACCCGGGACAGGGCGTGAAAAACTGTTTTTT.

The gene calls are TRBV10-2 and TRBJ2-7, with D tentatively TRBD2 (5 bases). The end of the DNA is better explained by TRBJ2-1, so the J call may be wrong. Germline CDR1 reads WSHSY; CDR2 reads SAAADI. The CDR3 loop spans 15 amino acids. The CDR3 nucleotides are TGCGCCAGCAGTGAGCTGGACGGGATGGTCTACGAGCAGTTCTTC. This codes for CASSELDGMVYEQFF.

Regarding this clonotype: At one end, the junction sequence differs from germline, possibly due to a read error. The J gene is TRBJ2-3, the V gene TRBV30; D ambiguous. Matching the DNA end better, TRBJ1-5 makes the J call doubtful. The germline V gene encodes CDR1 GTSNPN and CDR2 SVGIG (reference sequence). This CDR3 region has 14 residues. The CDR3 protein is CAWSVGLAADTQHF. The CDR3 coding sequence is TGCGCCTGGAGTGTAGGACTAGCCGCAGATACGCAGCATTTT.

This clonotype appeared once. Lacking the conserved final phenylalanine or tryptophan, this CDR3 likely reflects a read error. The V and J genes are TRBV4-2 and TRBJ2-3; D might be TRBD1 (6 bases). Per the germline V gene, CDR1 is LGHNA and CDR2 is YNFKEQ. The CDR3 runs to 17 residues. The CDR3 region is CASTQDRRGTAVDTQYY. CDR3 DNA sequence: TGTGCCAGCACCCAAGATCGAAGGGGGACGGCGGTAGATACGCAGTATTAT.

This rearrangement joins TRBV11-2 to TRBJ2-7, with 7 positions matching TRBD2. Trimming took 4 bases from V and 2 from J; bases not matched to a gene: 32. The CDR3 contains 23 residues. The germline V gene has CDR1 SGHAT and CDR2 FQNNGV. The CDR3 loop is CASSSLGSGTSGRVSYGPYEQYF. The CDR3, as DNA: TGTGCCAGCAGCTCCCTAGGGTCAGGAACTAGTGGGAGGGTCTCGTATGGCCCCTACGAGCAGTACTTC.